The rows below give T cell receptor beta chains drawn from one sample of a study of tumor and adjacent non-tumor tissue in lung cancer. TCRdb ran MiXCR on the multiplex PCR reads and lists one entry per CDR3 protein. The table shows about 110,000 distinct CDR3 sequences, with around 82% occurring only once. Sample: lung tumor tissue. Receptors were obtained from a man between 65 and 80 years old with non-small cell lung cancer. The CDR3 runs from the conserved cysteine through the conserved F or W. A D gene is named only where the DNA matches it firmly. The size entry is marked missing in some rows and otherwise reads once, few, many or a size class.

abundance	v_gene	d_gene	len	j_gene	CDR3nt	CDR3aa
.	TRBV14	TRBD1	16	TRBJ2-7	TGTGCCAGCAACACCCGGTGGAGACAGGGGATTTACGAGCAGTATTTC	CASNTRWRQGIYEQYF
.	TRBV4-1	.	14	TRBJ2-7	TGTGCCAGCAGCCAAGCGGGACAGCTCTACGAGCAGTACTTC	CASSQAGQLYEQYF
once	TRBV12-3/TRBV12-4	.	12	TRBJ1-1	TGTGTCAGCAAGGGAGGGAACAGTGAAGCTTTCTTT	CVSKGGNSEAFF
.	TRBV12-3/TRBV12-4	.	14	TRBJ2-7	TGTGCCAACAGTTTATCTGGGAGTTGGTACGAGCAGTACTTC	CANSLSGSWYEQYF
.	TRBV11-2	TRBD1	14	TRBJ2-7	TGTGCCAACAGTGGGGACAGCGTAAGCTACGAGCAGTACTTC	CANSGDSVSYEQYF
.	TRBV11-3	.	15	TRBJ2-3	TGTGCCAGTACCCATCGGGAAGTAAGCACAGATACGCAATATTTT	CASTHREVSTDTQYF
few	TRBV6-5	.	12	TRBJ1-2	TGTGCCAGCAGTTATCAAGGATATGGCCACACCTTC	CASSYQGYGHTF
few	TRBV13	TRBD2	13	TRBJ2-7	TGTGCCAGCAGCCTACTAAAACTAGCGGAGCAGTACTTT	CASSLLKLAEQYF
.	TRBV29-1	TRBD1	13	TRBJ1-2	TGCATCGTTATCAAACAGGGGGCCGGGGGCTACACCTTC	CIVIKQGAGGYTF
.	TRBV6-6	.	14	TRBJ2-5	TGTGCCAGCAGTTTCTCGGAGGGTGGGGAGACCCAGTACTTC	CASSFSEGGETQYF
.	TRBV29-1	TRBD2	14	TRBJ2-5	TGCAGCGTTGAAGTAGCGGGAACGCAAGAGACCAAGTATTTC	CSVEVAGTQETKYF
many	TRBV7-8	.	15	TRBJ2-3	TGTGCCAGCAGCTTAGGGATCGGTTACACAGATACGCAGTATTTT	CASSLGIGYTDTQYF
.	TRBV6-2/TRBV6-3	TRBD2	15	TRBJ2-1	TGTGCCAGGAGTCCGGGACTAGGCAATACCAATGAGCAATACTTC	CARSPGLGNTNEQYF
.	TRBV11-2	.	14	TRBJ2-3	TGTCCCAGTAGCCTAACCCCAGAGTCAACTACGCAGTGTTTT	CPSSLTPESTTQCF
.	TRBV11-2	TRBD1	16	TRBJ2-2	TGTGCTAGCACCTTAGTGGACACAGGGGTTGTCGGGGAGCTGTTTTTT	CASTLVDTGVVGELFF
.	TRBV10-3	.	15	TRBJ2-7	TGTGCCATCAGTGGTACATCAGGGGCCAGGAGGGAGCAGTACTTC	CAISGTSGARREQYF
.	TRBV6-6	.	16	TRBJ1-5	TGTGACAGCAGTCAGAGCCTTCAGGGTTTATTCAGCCCCAAGCATTTT	CDSSQSLQGLFSPKHF
.	TRBV10-2	.	14	TRBJ1-1	TGCGCCAGCAAACTTAGGGGGGAGAACACTGAAGCTTTCTTT	CASKLRGENTEAFF
.	TRBV11-2	.	15	TRBJ2-1	TGTGCCAGCATCATACAGGGTCAACAATACAATGAGCAGTTCTTC	CASIIQGQQYNEQFF
once	TRBV5-1	TRBD2	15	TRBJ2-7	TGCTCCAGCAGGTTGCAGGGAGCGGGAGTCGACGAGCAGTACTTC	CSSRLQGAGVDEQYF
.	TRBV6-2/TRBV6-3	.	15	TRBJ2-2	TGTGCCAGCAGTCGGGACAGCCGCGGGACCCGGGAGTTGTTTTTT	CASSRDSRGTRELFF
.	TRBV6-5	TRBD2	16	TRBJ2-1	TGTGCCAGCAATTATGTCGGCGGGAGAATGGGCAATAAGCAGTTCTTC	CASNYVGGRMGNKQFF
.	TRBV29-1	TRBD1	13	TRBJ1-1	TGTAGCGGTAGACAGGGGCCGAAGACTGAAGCTTTCTTT	CSGRQGPKTEAFF
.	TRBV6-2/TRBV6-3	TRBD1	15	TRBJ2-1	TGTGCCAGCAGTCGGGGTGGGACAGGAATCAATCAGCAGTTCTTC	CASSRGGTGINQQFF
.	TRBV6-6	TRBD2	12	TRBJ2-4	TGTGTCAACAGAGGGACTAAAATCATTCAGTACTTC	CVNRGTKIIQYF
.	TRBV12-3/TRBV12-4	.	11	TRBJ1-2	TGTGCCAGCACCTTTGAAGATGGCTACACCTTC	CASTFEDGYTF
.	TRBV14	.	14	TRBJ2-1	TGTGTCAGCAGCATCCAGGACTCTTACAATGAGCAGTTCTTC	CVSSIQDSYNEQFF
.	TRBV6-6	.	13	TRBJ1-6	TGTGTCAGGGTCATGTTTTGGGATTCACCCCTCCACTTT	CVRVMFWDSPLHF
.	TRBV11-2	.	15	TRBJ1-1	TGTGCCAGCAGCACAGGGCCCGCACAAAACAGTGAAGCTTTCTTT	CASSTGPAQNSEAFF
.	TRBV5-1	TRBD2	18	TRBJ2-1	TGTGCCAGCAGCTTGAATCCGGGACTAGCGCGAAACTACAAAGAGCAGTTCTTC	CASSLNPGLARNYKEQFF
many	TRBV4-2	TRBD2	16	TRBJ2-1	TGTGCCAGCAGCCAAGATCCCGGGCTAGCGGTTGGAGAGCAGTTCTTC	CASSQDPGLAVGEQFF
large	TRBV6-5	TRBD1	15	TRBJ1-1	TGTGCCAGCAGGACCGGGACAGGGTTGGTCACTGAAGCTTTCTTT	CASRTGTGLVTEAFF
.	TRBV11-2	.	16	TRBJ2-2	TGTGCCAGCAGCTTAGTGGACACAGAGGTTGCCGGGGAGCTGTTTTTC	CASSLVDTEVAGELFF
.	TRBV6-6	TRBD1	16	TRBJ1-1	TGTGCCAGAAGTTACTCACCGGGACAGGGAGACACTGAAGCTTTCTTC	CARSYSPGQGDTEAFF
.	TRBV6-5	.	20	TRBJ2-6	TGTGCCAGCAGCTACTCGAAGGGCAGGGGACCTTTTAGGGGGGCCAAGGTCCAGACTTTC	CASSYSKGRGPFRGAKVQTF
.	TRBV11-2	.	16	TRBJ2-7	TGTGCCAACAGCCACCCCGCCGGAACACCAACCTACGAGCAGTACTTC	CANSHPAGTPTYEQYF
.	TRBV7-9	.	12	TRBJ2-3	TGTACCAGCAGCTCTCTCCGTGATACGCAGTATTTT	CTSSSLRDTQYF
.	TRBV29-1	.	15	TRBJ2-3	TGCAGAGCAAACCCGACTAGGGGGGGCACAAATACGCAGTATTTT	CRANPTRGGTNTQYF
.	TRBV29-1	.	18	TRBJ2-3	TGCAGCGTTCGCGACAGCATTCCGTGGTCGGGTAGCAGAGATACGCAGTATTTT	CSVRDSIPWSGSRDTQYF
.	TRBV6-1	TRBD2	16	TRBJ2-3	TGTGCCATCAGTGTATCTAGCGGGGCAAGCACAGATACTCAGTATTTT	CAISVSSGASTDTQYF
.	TRBV28	.	14	TRBJ2-7	TGTGCTAGCAGTTTTACAGGACCTTCCTACGAGCAGTACTTC	CASSFTGPSYEQYF